The 27 T cell receptor beta chains reported below all come from one sample, sequenced in a study of T-cell memory formation after mild COVID-19. TCRdb processed the 5' RACE reads anew with MiXCR; each CDR3 protein has one entry. There are 300,000 or so distinct CDR3 sequences in the sample; approximately 15% occur only once, and roughly 23% lies in the top ten. The sequencing input was PBMCs or a T cell subset sorted from them (not recorded which). These receptors were obtained from a young man who had mild COVID-19 (a few samples of this study predate the infection). Cell type and time point are not known.

This clonotype appeared a few times. The J gene is TRBJ2-7, the V gene TRBV20-1; D ambiguous. The CDR3 runs to 14 residues. Germline lookup yields CDR1 DFQATT and CDR2 SNEGSKA (reference sequence). Trimming took off 1 base at V and 0 bases at J, with 10 bases between the two ends. CDR3 DNA: TGCAGTGCTAGAGGCCAGCTAGTCTCCTACGAGCAGTACTTC. It is translated as CSARGQLVSYEQYF.

The rearrangement joins TRBV5-1 to TRBJ1-1; 11 positions match TRBD1. Per germline, CDR1 SGHRS and CDR2 YFSETQ. The CDR3 is made up of 18 amino acids. V lost 0 bases, J lost 3 bases, and 10 bases stayed unmatched. CDR3 DNA sequence: TGCGCCAGCAGCTTGGTGCTCCGGACAGGGGGCACGGACACTGAAGCTTTCTTT. It yields the protein CASSLVLRTGGTDTEAFF. The full variable domain, its missing parts supplied by reference TRBV5-1 and TRBJ1-1, is KAGVTQTPRYLIKTRGQQVTLSCSPISGHRSVSWYQQTPGQGLQFLFEYFSETQRNKGNFPGRFSGRQFSNSRSEMNVSTLELGDSALYLCASSLVLRTGGTDTEAFFGQGTRLTVV.

This clonotype was counted a few times. The chain carries TRBV4-1 and TRBJ1-2, with D possibly matching TRBD1 (6 bases). This CDR3 comprises 14 residues. The germline V gene has CDR1 MGHRA and CDR2 YSYEKL. The germline V and J ends were trimmed by 4 bases and 3 bases, with 12 bases remaining between them. The CDR3, as DNA: TGCGCCAGCAGCCCCGGGACACCTCACTATGGCTACACCTTC. Its protein product is CASSPGTPHYGYTF.

This clonotype was observed a handful of times. This chain uses TRBV7-2 with TRBJ1-2; TRBD1 aligns across 10 bases. V was pared by 3 bases and J by 1 base, with 5 bases of the junction left unmatched. Germline-derived CDR1 and CDR2 are SGHTA and FQGNSA. This CDR3 has 16 amino acids. The CDR3 is CASSLGQGTINYGYTF. The CDR3 region has the DNA TGTGCCAGCAGCTTGGGACAGGGGACAATTAACTATGGCTACACCTTC.

This chain's CDR3 is CASSQELGYTDTQYF. CDR3 bases: TGTGCCAGCAGCCAAGAACTGGGGTACACAGATACGCAGTATTTT. V and J are TRBV14 and TRBJ2-3; D gene ambiguous. Germline loops: CDR1 SGHDN, CDR2 FVKESK. CDR3 length: 15 residues. V was clipped by 0 bases and J by 2 bases, with 9 bases between them.

This clonotype has only a few counts. The rearrangement joins TRBV29-1 to TRBJ2-5; D is possibly TRBD1 (6 bases). The germline V gene encodes CDR1 SQVTM and CDR2 ANQGSEA. Trimming stripped 4 bases from V and 1 base from J, with 7 bases between. This CDR3 region has 12 residues. The CDR3, as DNA: TGCAGCGTTGCACAGGGCCAAGAGACCCAGTACTTC. It codes for CSVAQGQETQYF.

This chain links TRBV5-1 with TRBJ1-1, with TRBD1 identical over 8 bases. Looked up from germline, CDR1 is SGHRS and CDR2 is YFSETQ. The CDR3 has 14 amino acids. Trimming removed 1 base from V and 3 bases from J; junction bases left unmatched: 2. The CDR3 spells CASSLLQGDTEAFF. CDR3 sequence (DNA): TGCGCCAGCAGCTTGTTACAGGGGGACACTGAAGCTTTCTTT.

This clonotype occurred a few times. The chain links TRBV10-2 to TRBJ2-7; perhaps TRBD2 as D (5 bases). Germline loops: CDR1 WSHSY, CDR2 SAAADI. Deletions cut 6 bases from V and 2 bases from J, with 5 bases between. The CDR3 contains 11 residues. This CDR3 reads CASRRAYEQYF. CDR3 DNA: TGCGCCAGCAGGAGGGCCTACGAGCAGTACTTC.

This chain connects TRBV12-3 or TRBV12-4 to TRBJ2-2, with a possible D match to TRBD2 (7 bases). CDR3 size: 15 residues. V was clipped by 8 bases and J by 2 bases, with 15 bases between them. The CDR3 reads CASRRRGGNTGELFF. The CDR3 region has the DNA TGTGCCAGCCGAAGGCGCGGGGGCAACACCGGGGAGCTGTTTTTT.

In this sample, this clonotype turned up many times. The V call is TRBV12-3 or TRBV12-4, the J call TRBJ2-5, with 9 positions matching TRBD1. Trimming took 6 bases from V and 3 from J; bases not matched to a gene: 11. This CDR3 contains 16 residues. CDR3 bases: TGTGCCAGCAGCCACACAGGGGGCGATTCCAAAGAGACCCAGTACTTC. Protein: CASSHTGGDSKETQYF.

The V and J genes are TRBV9 and TRBJ1-1, with D unresolved. Germline CDR1 is SGDLS and CDR2 is YYNGEE. Trimming took off 4 bases at V and 2 bases at J, with 15 bases between the two ends. This CDR3 is built from 15 residues. The DNA for the CDR3 is TGTGCCAGCAGCCCCAGCGGAAAGACAAACACTGAAGCTTTCTTT. Residues: CASSPSGKTNTEAFF.

This clonotype qualifies as medium-sized. The chain links TRBV4-3 to TRBJ2-6, with TRBD1 matching over 7 bases. Per the germline V gene, CDR1 is LGHNA and CDR2 is YSLEER. The J segment lost 0 bases and the V segment lost 1 base, leaving 0 bases of the junction unmatched. CDR3 size: 16 residues. The CDR3 spells CASSQAGGSGANVLTF. The CDR3 bases are TGCGCCAGCAGCCAAGCAGGGGGCTCTGGGGCCAACGTCCTGACTTTC.

The V call is TRBV4-1, the J call TRBJ2-1; 8 nucleotides align to TRBD2. V trimming: 0 bases; J trimming: 4 bases; junction bases outside the gene matches: 5. CDR3 size: 16 residues. CDR1 and CDR2 from the germline V gene are MGHRA and YSYEKL. CDR3 bases: TGCGCCAGCAGCCAAGATCCGGGGGGGAGTTACAATGAGCAGTTCTTC. Its protein product is CASSQDPGGSYNEQFF.

The sample holds a few counts of this clonotype. The chain recombines TRBV7-2 with TRBJ1-2; perhaps TRBD1 as D (5 bases). V gave up 4 bases and J gave up 3 bases, with 15 bases separating them. Germline CDR1 SGHTA, CDR2 FQGNSA. CDR3 length equals 15 residues. The DNA of the CDR3 is TGTGCCAGCAGCTACTCGGAGGCGGGACACTATGGCTACACCTTC. It yields the protein CASSYSEAGHYGYTF.

The chain joins TRBV5-6 to TRBJ2-2; 9 positions agree with TRBD1. Germline V gives CDR1 SGHDT, CDR2 YYEEEE. V lost 4 bases to trimming and J lost 5 bases; unmatched junction nucleotides: 6. The CDR3 length is 15 residues. The CDR3, as DNA: TGTGCCAGCAGCAGCCGGGACAGGGTAACCGGGGAGCTGTTTTTT. Translated, it gives CASSSRDRVTGELFF.

This clonotype was detected only a few times. This chain connects TRBV7-2 to TRBJ1-6; D gene ambiguous. The germline V and J ends were trimmed by 6 bases and 2 bases, with 11 bases remaining between them. The germline V gene has CDR1 SGHTA and CDR2 FQGNSA. This CDR3 is built from 15 residues. Written as DNA, the CDR3 is TGTGCCAGCAGTCCAACTTATGCCTATAATTCACCCCTCCACTTT. Amino acid sequence: CASSPTYAYNSPLHF.

This chain joins TRBV3-1 and TRBJ2-5; 7 nucleotides match TRBD2. CDR3 length equals 13 residues. Trimming at V came to 8 bases and at J to 3 bases, leaving 6 bases not matched to a gene. Germline loops: CDR1 LGHDT, CDR2 YNNKEL (reference sequence). The CDR3 is CASQRGGEETQYF. The CDR3 coding sequence is TGTGCCAGCCAGCGGGGCGGGGAAGAGACCCAGTACTTC.

This chain uses TRBV15 with TRBJ2-7, with D possibly matching TRBD1 (6 bases). V was trimmed by 0 bases and J by 2 bases, leaving 11 bases between them. The CDR3 has 15 residues. From germline, CDR1 is LNHNV and CDR2 YYDKDF (reference sequence). CDR3 nucleotides: TGTGCCACCAGCAGAGATCGGACAGTCACCTACGAGCAGTACTTC. Translating it yields CATSRDRTVTYEQYF.

J is TRBJ2-7 and V is TRBV6-2 or TRBV6-3; tentatively, D is TRBD1 (5 bases). The CDR3 spans 12 residues. The V and J ends lost 5 bases and 9 bases respectively, with 14 bases between them. Per the germline V gene, CDR1 is MNHEY and CDR2 is SVGEGT. CDR3: CASSPQGVGQYV. CDR3 nucleotides: TGTGCCAGCAGTCCCCAGGGCGTAGGGCAGTACGTC.

The chain combines TRBV6-1 with TRBJ2-7, with a tentative D call TRBD1 (6 bases). Trimming cost V 1 base and J 4 bases, with 11 bases left between them. The CDR3 length is 14 residues. Germline V gene lookup returns CDR1 MNHNS and CDR2 SASEGT. CDR3 protein: CASSEVPGEYEQYF. CDR3 nucleotides: TGTGCCAGCAGTGAAGTCCCAGGGGAATACGAGCAGTACTTC.

This clonotype came up a few times. The chain employs TRBV12-3 or TRBV12-4 and TRBJ1-1; 8 positions match TRBD1. V lost 5 bases, J lost 5 bases, and 13 bases stayed unmatched. This CDR3 comprises 16 residues. The CDR3, as DNA: TGTGCCAGCAGTCCCAGACCCAGGGGGCGAGGGACTGAAGCTTTCTTT. This encodes CASSPRPRGRGTEAFF.

This clonotype has ten or more counts. The chain uses TRBV7-3 and TRBJ1-6; a possible D gene is TRBD1 (5 bases). The V and J ends lost 0 bases and 9 bases respectively, with 12 bases between them. Germline-derived CDR1 and CDR2 are SGHTA and FQGTGA. The CDR3 is 15 residues long. The CDR3 region has the DNA TGTGCCAGCAGCTTAACTGGGGGGTCGGGTTCACCCCTCCACTTT. Its protein is CASSLTGGSGSPLHF.

The gene calls are TRBV27 and TRBJ2-5; D tentatively fits TRBD1 or TRBD2 (5 bases each). The CDR3 has 13 residues. Per germline, CDR1 MNHEY and CDR2 SMNVEV (reference sequence). V lost 3 bases and J 7 bases, leaving 12 bases between the germline ends. The DNA of the CDR3 is TGTGCCAGCAGTTTGAGGGGAGCGACGACCCAGTACTTC. Translating it yields CASSLRGATTQYF.

This chain connects TRBV9 to TRBJ1-4; 9 bases agree with TRBD1. The V and J ends lost 6 bases and 4 bases, in that order; junction bases with no gene match: 7. The CDR3 is 15 residues long. Per germline, CDR1 SGDLS and CDR2 YYNGEE. Written as DNA, the CDR3 is TGTGCCAGCAACTTAGGACAGGGGCTTAATGAAAAACTGTTTTTT. Protein: CASNLGQGLNEKLFF. Filled out from reference TRBV9 and TRBJ1-4, the complete variable domain reads DSGVTQTPKHLITATGQRVTLRCSPRSGDLSVYWYQQSLDQGLQFLIQYYNGEERAKGNILERFSAQQFPDLHSELNLSSLELGDSALYFCASNLGQGLNEKLFFGSGTQLSVL.

The chain is built from TRBV3-1 and TRBJ1-6, with D perhaps TRBD1 (6 bases). The CDR3 runs 16 residues. V lost 0 bases, J lost 8 bases, and 14 bases lay in between. Germline loops: CDR1 LGHDT, CDR2 YNNKEL (reference sequence). The CDR3 nucleotides are TGTGCCAGCAGCCAAGAGCCCAATCACAGGGATTCACCCCTCCACTTT. This codes for CASSQEPNHRDSPLHF.

The table lists this clonotype with a few counts. The V call is TRBV6-5, the J call TRBJ1-5; 7 bases agree with TRBD1. The CDR3 runs 14 residues. Trimming cost V 0 bases and J 6 bases; bases outside gene matches: 2. Germline lookup yields CDR1 MNHEY and CDR2 SVGAGI. CDR3 loop: CASSYSAGGQPQHF. Written as DNA, the CDR3 is TGTGCCAGCAGTTACTCGGCAGGGGGTCAGCCCCAGCATTTT.

The chain couples TRBV5-6 to TRBJ1-5; D call uncertain. The germline V gene has CDR1 SGHDT and CDR2 YYEEEE. V lost 0 bases and J lost 11, with 12 bases in between. The CDR3 loop spans 13 amino acids. The CDR3 spells CASSLEGRGTQHF. The CDR3 region has the DNA TGTGCCAGCAGCTTGGAAGGGAGAGGGACCCAGCATTTT. The entire variable domain, with the rest obtained from reference TRBV5-6 and TRBJ1-5, is as follows: DAGVTQSPTHLIKTRGQQVTLRCSPKSGHDTVSWYQQALGQGPQFIFQYYEEEERQRGNFPDRFSGHQFPNYSSELNVNALLLGDSALYLCASSLEGRGTQHFGDGTRLSIL.